This entry describes one TCR beta chain. Its specificity is not known. The data were taken from a study of T cell responses to AZD1222 COVID-19 vaccine. Whole-study results and caveats: Across spike, vaccine-associated CD4 TCRs were found, dominant at 160-218 and 743-854.

The CDR3 spans 19 residues. Germline CDR1 reads LNHDA; CDR2 reads SQIVND (reference sequence). J gave up 1 base and V 2 bases, and 17 bases lay outside the gene matches. Assay used: immunoSEQ multiplex PCR; TCRdb lists only in-frame clones, some missing. The data hold about 160,000 clones, with 90% to 95% observed a single time. The chain carries TRBV19 and TRBJ2-7, with TRBD2 matching 7 bases. This receptor was taken from an adult who received the AZD1222 COVID-19 vaccine. Sequencing was performed on peripheral blood, taken 28 days after the second AZD1222 dose. The chain's CDR3 is CASSITLTASGVSSYEQYF. The CDR3, as DNA: TGTGCCAGTAGTATAACTTTAACTGCTAGCGGAGTTAGTTCCTACGAGCAGTACTTC.